This T cell receptor beta chain is drawn from a study of regulatory T cells in long-lasting Graves disease. Time point given: newly diagnosed GD, antithyroid drugs for less than 3 months. Preparation of the TCR library used RNA extracted from PBMCs. Germline V gene sequence: CDR1 SGHRS, CDR2 YFSETQ. Germline trimming cut 2 bases from V and 5 bases from J; bases unmatched to any gene: 6. CDR3 size: 15 residues. For TCR beta, libraries came from iRepertoire HTBI primers and Arm-PCR of CDR3 regions. Each CDR3 protein is one row after TCRdb ran MiXCR on the multiplex PCR reads. The sample has hundreds of thousands of distinct CDR3 sequences; approximately 13% are singletons. These data were likewise used in another study, on T cells in Graves' hyperthyroidism and ophthalmopathy. That work contributes: Separation of ophthalmopathy from stable hyperthyroidism was achieved by a 13 V-J model.

The source material was peripheral blood mononuclear cells (PBMCs), sampled at new diagnosis, from a patient treated with antithyroid drugs. This receptor was identified in a man aged 25-45 years with Graves disease. This chain links TRBV5-1 with TRBJ2-1, with 8 nucleotides matching TRBD2. Written as DNA, the CDR3 is TGCGCCAGCAGCTTTATAAGCGGGGGTGACAATGAGCAGTTCTTC. Translating it yields CASSFISGGDNEQFF.